This is a list of T cell receptor beta chains from one sample in a study of T cell responses to AZD1222 COVID-19 vaccine. Sequencing used immunoSEQ multiplex PCR; TCRdb keeps in-frame clones, though not all of them. The sample has about 170,000 clones, 90% seen once. The source material was peripheral blood, sampled on day 0 of AZD1222 vaccination. Source of these receptors: an adult in good health. Both conserved end residues are part of each CDR3. The order of the fields is V gene, D gene, clone size, CDR3 length, J gene, CDR3 protein, CDR3 DNA. The D gene is left open where the match is weak. Expanded clones get a size class; other rows say once, few or many, or leave the size out.

>TRBV10-2|NA|NA|16|TRBJ2-7
CASSGARGLPENEQYF
TGCGCCAGCAGTGGAGCGCGGGGCCTCCCGGAAAACGAGCAGTACTTC
>TRBV2|TRBD2|NA|14|TRBJ2-5
CASRTSGGAGGQYF
TGTGCCAGCAGGACTAGCGGGGGGGCCGGAGGCCAGTACTTC
>TRBV9|TRBD1|few|16|TRBJ1-2
CASSVALYGQGDGYTF
TGTGCCAGCAGCGTAGCTCTATACGGACAGGGGGACGGCTACACCTTC
>TRBV7-9|TRBD1|NA|16|TRBJ1-6
CASSLGSGQYNSPLHF
TGTGCCAGCAGCTTAGGCTCGGGACAGTATAATTCACCCCTCCACTTT
>TRBV25-1|TRBD2|NA|18|TRBJ2-3
CASSADPPGLAIADTQYF
TGTGCCAGCAGTGCTGACCCCCCGGGACTAGCAATAGCGGATACGCAGTATTTT
>TRBV5-1|NA|NA|11|TRBJ2-5
CASSLRETQYF
TGCGCCAGCAGCCTAAGAGAGACCCAGTACTTC
>TRBV7-3|NA|once|13|TRBJ1-2
CASSPAGGDGYTF
TGTGCCAGCAGCCCGGCGGGTGGAGATGGCTACACCTTC
>TRBV2|NA|NA|13|TRBJ1-5
CASSADFNQPQHF
TGTGCCAGCAGCGCGGATTTTAATCAGCCCCAGCATTTT
>TRBV6-2/TRBV6-3|NA|few|14|TRBJ1-1
CASSYIREYPEAFF
TGTGCCAGCAGTTACATAAGGGAGTATCCTGAAGCTTTCTTT
>TRBV3-1/TRBV3-2|TRBD2|NA|15|TRBJ2-7
CASSFRLAGIYEQYF
TGTGCCAGCAGCTTCCGACTAGCGGGGATTTACGAGCAGTACTTC
>TRBV28|NA|NA|14|TRBJ1-2
CASSIDSSNYGYTF
TGTGCCAGCAGTATCGACAGCTCTAACTATGGCTACACCTTC
>TRBV5-1|TRBD1|NA|14|TRBJ2-1
CASSLLGQGNEQFF
TGCGCCAGCAGCTTGTTGGGACAGGGGAATGAGCAGTTCTTC
>TRBV7-2|NA|NA|16|TRBJ2-5
CASSLTGASMGETQYF
TGTGCCAGCAGCTTAACGGGGGCATCTATGGGGGAGACCCAGTACTTC
>TRBV28|NA|few|13|TRBJ1-2
CASSFPLERGYTF
TGTGCCAGCAGTTTCCCTTTAGAGAGGGGCTACACCTTC
>TRBV11-3|TRBD1|NA|17|TRBJ1-2
CASSLDPPGQGDYGYTF
TGTGCCAGCAGCTTAGACCCACCGGGACAGGGGGACTATGGCTACACCTTC
>TRBV12-3/TRBV12-4|NA|NA|13|TRBJ1-1
CASSLLQNTEAFF
TGTGCCAGCAGTTTACTCCAGAACACTGAAGCTTTCTTT
>TRBV5-4|NA|NA|18|TRBJ2-5
CASKSSLNSGIRKETQYF
TGTGCCAGCAAATCATCCCTGAACTCGGGAATTAGGAAAGAGACCCAGTACTTC
>TRBV5-1|NA|NA|13|TRBJ1-1
CASSLERNTEAFF
TGCGCCAGCAGCTTAGAAAGGAACACTGAAGCTTTCTTT
>TRBV14|NA|NA|15|TRBJ1-2
CASSPDRGGPDGYTF
TGTGCCAGCAGCCCAGACCGGGGGGGGCCGGATGGCTACACCTTC
>TRBV11-2|TRBD2|NA|19|TRBJ2-3
CASSYTSSGAWRWGDTQYF
TGTGCCAGCAGCTATACCTCGAGCGGGGCCTGGCGGTGGGGAGATACGCAGTATTTT
>TRBV2|TRBD2|NA|18|TRBJ2-2
CASTPNLLAGGQSGELFF
TGTGCCAGCACTCCAAACCTACTAGCGGGGGGCCAGTCCGGGGAGCTGTTTTTT
>TRBV29-1|NA|NA|14|TRBJ2-2
CSVEGQEDTGELFF
TGCAGCGTTGAGGGCCAAGAAGACACCGGGGAGCTGTTTTTT
>TRBV6-6|TRBD2|few|16|TRBJ2-7
CASSLPTSGSSYEQYF
TGTGCCAGCAGTCTCCCGACTAGCGGAAGCTCCTACGAGCAGTACTTC
>TRBV28|NA|NA|17|TRBJ1-4
CASSSSAVGATNEKLFF
TGTGCCAGCAGTTCCAGCGCGGTGGGTGCAACTAATGAAAAACTGTTTTTT
>TRBV7-2|TRBD1|NA|15|TRBJ1-4
CASSFTGQGNEKLFF
TGTGCCAGCAGCTTTACGGGACAGGGGAATGAAAAACTGTTTTTT
>TRBV2|NA|NA|12|TRBJ2-3
CASSVQGDTQYF
TGTGCCAGCAGCGTCCAAGGGGATACGCAGTATTTT
>TRBV19|NA|NA|16|TRBJ2-1
CASSLAQGVPYNEQFF
TGTGCCAGTTCCCTCGCTCAGGGCGTTCCCTACAATGAGCAGTTCTTC
>TRBV5-4|TRBD1|NA|12|TRBJ1-1
CASSDRGGGAFF
TGTGCCAGCAGCGATCGAGGGGGCGGCGCTTTCTTT
>TRBV29-1|TRBD1|NA|13|TRBJ1-2
CSVSGQGNYGYTF
TGCAGCGTGAGTGGACAGGGGAACTATGGCTACACCTTC
>TRBV4-3|NA|NA|14|TRBJ2-7
CASSQELNSYEQYF
TGCGCCAGCAGCCAAGAATTAAACTCCTACGAGCAGTACTTC
>TRBV7-7|TRBD1|NA|13|TRBJ2-7
CASSLDRAAEQYF
TGTGCTAGCAGCTTAGACAGGGCTGCCGAGCAGTACTTC
>TRBV28|NA|NA|16|TRBJ1-2
CASTPSLGGAYVGYTF
TGTGCCAGCACTCCCTCCCTGGGGGGGGCGTATGTCGGCTACACCTTC
>TRBV18|TRBD1|few|17|TRBJ1-5
CASSPDRGRPRDQPQHF
TGTGCCAGCTCACCGGACAGGGGGCGGCCGAGGGATCAGCCCCAGCATTTT
>TRBV5-1|NA|NA|13|TRBJ1-2
CASRVGGNYGYTF
TGCGCCAGCAGGGTTGGGGGGAACTATGGCTACACCTTC
>TRBV7-2|NA|NA|14|TRBJ1-3
CASRQDTSGNTIYF
TGTGCCAGCAGACAGGACACCTCTGGAAACACCATATATTTT
>TRBV7-9|NA|once|15|TRBJ1-4
CASSPNPTTNEKLFF
TGTGCCAGCAGTCCCAACCCGACAACTAATGAAAAACTGTTTTTT
>TRBV9|TRBD1|NA|15|TRBJ1-2
CASSVDLRGTYGYTF
TGTGCCAGCAGCGTAGATCTCAGGGGGACCTATGGCTACACCTTC